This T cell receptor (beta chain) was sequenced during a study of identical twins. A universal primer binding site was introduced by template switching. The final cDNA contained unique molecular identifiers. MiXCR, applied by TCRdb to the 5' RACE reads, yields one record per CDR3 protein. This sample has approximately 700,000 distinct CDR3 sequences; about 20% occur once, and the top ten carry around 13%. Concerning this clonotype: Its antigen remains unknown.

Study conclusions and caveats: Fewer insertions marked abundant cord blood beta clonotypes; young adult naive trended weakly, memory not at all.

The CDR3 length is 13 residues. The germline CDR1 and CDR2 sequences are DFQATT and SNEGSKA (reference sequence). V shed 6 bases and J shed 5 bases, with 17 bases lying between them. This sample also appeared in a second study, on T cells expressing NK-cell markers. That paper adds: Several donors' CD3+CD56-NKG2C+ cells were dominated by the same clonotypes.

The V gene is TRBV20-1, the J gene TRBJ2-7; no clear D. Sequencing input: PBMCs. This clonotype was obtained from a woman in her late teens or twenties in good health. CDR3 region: CSATTDWKDEQYF. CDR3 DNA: TGCAGTGCCACAACAGACTGGAAAGACGAGCAGTACTTC.